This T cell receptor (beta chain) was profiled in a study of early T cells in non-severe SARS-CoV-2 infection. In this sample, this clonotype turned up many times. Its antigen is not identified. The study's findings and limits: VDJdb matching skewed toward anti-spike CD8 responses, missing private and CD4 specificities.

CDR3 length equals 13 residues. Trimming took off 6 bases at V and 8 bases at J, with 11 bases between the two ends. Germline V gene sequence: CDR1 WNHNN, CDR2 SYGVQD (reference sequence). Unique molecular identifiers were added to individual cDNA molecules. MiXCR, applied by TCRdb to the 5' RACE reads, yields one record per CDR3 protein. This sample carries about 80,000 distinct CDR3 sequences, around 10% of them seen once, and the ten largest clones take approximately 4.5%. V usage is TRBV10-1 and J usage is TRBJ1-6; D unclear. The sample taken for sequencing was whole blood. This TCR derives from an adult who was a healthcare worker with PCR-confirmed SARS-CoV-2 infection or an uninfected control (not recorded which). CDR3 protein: CASSRRRDSPLHF. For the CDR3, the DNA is TGCGCCAGCAGCCGGAGACGAGATTCACCCCTCCACTTT.